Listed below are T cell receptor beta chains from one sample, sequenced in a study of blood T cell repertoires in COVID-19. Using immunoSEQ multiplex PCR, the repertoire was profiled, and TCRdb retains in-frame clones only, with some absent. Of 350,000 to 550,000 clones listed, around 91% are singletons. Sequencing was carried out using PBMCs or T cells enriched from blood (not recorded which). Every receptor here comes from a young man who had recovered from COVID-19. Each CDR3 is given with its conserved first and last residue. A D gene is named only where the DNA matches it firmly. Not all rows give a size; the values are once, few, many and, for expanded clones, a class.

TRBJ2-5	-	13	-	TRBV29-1	CSVSTVIQETQYF	TGCAGCGTTTCTACGGTTATTCAAGAGACCCAGTACTTC
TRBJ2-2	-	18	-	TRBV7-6	CASSSLNSGYEGTGELFF	TGTGCCAGCAGCTCACTGAATTCGGGTTACGAGGGCACCGGGGAGCTGTTTTTT
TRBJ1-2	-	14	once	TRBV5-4	CASSIDQGNYGYTF	TGTGCCAGCAGCATAGATCAGGGGAACTATGGCTACACCTTC
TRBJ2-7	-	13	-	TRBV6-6	CASSYPTPYEQYF	TGTGCCAGCAGTTACCCAACACCTTACGAGCAGTACTTC
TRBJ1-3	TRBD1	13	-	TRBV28	CASSLLQGATIYF	TGTGCCAGCAGTTTGCTGCAGGGGGCCACCATATATTTT
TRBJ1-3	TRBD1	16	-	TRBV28	CASSLTAGGRRNTIYF	TGTGCCAGCAGTTTGACAGCAGGGGGAAGGCGGAACACCATATATTTT
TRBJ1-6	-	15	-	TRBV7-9	CASSLTEATDSPLHF	TGTGCCAGCAGCTTAACGGAAGCGACAGATTCACCCCTCCACTTT
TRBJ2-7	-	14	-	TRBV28	CASSLLTSSYEQYF	TGTGCCAGCAGTTTATTAACTAGCTCCTACGAGCAGTACTTT
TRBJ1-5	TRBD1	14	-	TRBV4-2	CASSQEGAVQPQHF	TGTGCCAGCAGCCAGGAGGGGGCGGTTCAGCCCCAGCATTTT
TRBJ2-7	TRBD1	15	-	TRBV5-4	CASSGGQGASYEQYF	TGTGCCAGCAGCGGAGGACAGGGGGCCTCGTACGAGCAGTACTTC
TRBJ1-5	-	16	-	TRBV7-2	CASSLSGGAGDQPQHF	TGTGCCAGCAGCTTATCCGGAGGGGCTGGGGATCAGCCCCAGCATTTT
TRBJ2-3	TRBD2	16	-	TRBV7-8	CASSLRGTTILNTQYF	TGTGCCAGCAGCTTACGGGGGACTACGATTCTAAATACGCAGTATTTT
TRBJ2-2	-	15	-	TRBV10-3	CAISEQAPNTGELFF	TGTGCCATCAGTGAGCAGGCTCCAAACACCGGGGAGCTGTTTTTT
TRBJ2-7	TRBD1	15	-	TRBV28	CATTSDRGRLHEQYF	TGTGCCACCACTTCAGACAGGGGTCGTTTACACGAGCAGTACTTC
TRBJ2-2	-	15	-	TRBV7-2	CASSSFLANTGELFF	TGTGCCAGCAGCTCCTTTCTAGCGAACACCGGGGAGCTGTTTTTT
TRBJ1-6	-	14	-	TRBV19	CASRPQGDNSPLHF	TGTGCCAGTAGACCACAGGGTGACAATTCACCCCTCCACTTT
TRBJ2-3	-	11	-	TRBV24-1	CATSSGDTQYF	TGTGCCACCAGTTCGGGGGATACGCAGTATTTT
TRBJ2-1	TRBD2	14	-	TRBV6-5	CASSIPGLYNEQFF	TGTGCCAGCAGTATCCCGGGACTATACAATGAGCAGTTCTTC
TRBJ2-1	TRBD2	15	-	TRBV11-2	CASSFGTSYKNEQFF	TGTGCCAGCAGCTTCGGGACTAGCTACAAAAATGAGCAGTTCTTC
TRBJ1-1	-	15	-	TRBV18	CASSPPGGIGTEAFF	TGTGCCAGCTCACCCCCCGGGGGTATTGGCACTGAAGCTTTCTTT
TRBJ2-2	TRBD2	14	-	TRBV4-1	CATLAGGHTGELFF	TGCGCCACACTCGCGGGAGGTCACACCGGGGAGCTGTTTTTT
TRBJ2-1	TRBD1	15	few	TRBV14	CASSDRGAHYNEQFF	TGTGCCAGCAGCGACAGGGGGGCCCACTACAATGAGCAGTTCTTC
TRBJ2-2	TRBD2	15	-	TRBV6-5	CATRLAGVYTGELFF	TGTGCCACCCGACTAGCGGGAGTTTATACCGGGGAGCTGTTTTTT
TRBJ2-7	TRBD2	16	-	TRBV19	CASSIGRERESGEQYF	TGTGCCAGTAGTATAGGGAGGGAGCGGGAGTCGGGCGAGCAGTACTTC
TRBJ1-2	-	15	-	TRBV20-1	CSASGSREREQGYTF	TGCAGTGCTAGTGGTTCCAGGGAACGAGAGCAAGGCTACACCTTC
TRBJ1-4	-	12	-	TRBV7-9	CASSLGSGELFF	TGTGCCAGCAGCTTGGGCTCGGGGGAACTGTTTTTT
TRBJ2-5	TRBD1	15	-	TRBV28	CASNIPGTVVETQYF	TGTGCCAGCAACATCCCGGGGACAGTGGTGGAGACCCAGTACTTC
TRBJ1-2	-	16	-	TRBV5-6	CASSFRSGLLNYGYTF	TGTGCCAGCAGCTTTAGGTCAGGACTGCTTAACTATGGCTACACCTTC
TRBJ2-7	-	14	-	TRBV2	CASSELGYTQEQYF	TGTGCCAGCAGTGAATTGGGCTACACCCAAGAGCAGTACTTC
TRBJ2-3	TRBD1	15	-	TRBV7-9	CAGQGPLANADTQYF	TGTGCCGGACAGGGGCCGCTAGCCAATGCAGATACGCAGTATTTT
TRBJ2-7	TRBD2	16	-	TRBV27	CASSLGVGREGYEQYF	TGTGCCAGCAGCCTGGGGGTTGGGCGGGAGGGCTACGAGCAGTACTTC
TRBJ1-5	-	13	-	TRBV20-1	CSASAGVNQPQHF	TGCAGTGCTAGTGCAGGGGTCAATCAGCCCCAGCATTTT
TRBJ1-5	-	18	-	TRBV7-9	CASSLLGVVRRSNQPQHF	TGTGCCAGCAGCCTACTCGGGGTGGTCCGGAGAAGCAATCAGCCCCAGCATTTT
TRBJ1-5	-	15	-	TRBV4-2	CASSQVWAQNQPQHF	TGTGCCAGCAGCCAAGTATGGGCCCAAAATCAGCCCCAGCATTTT